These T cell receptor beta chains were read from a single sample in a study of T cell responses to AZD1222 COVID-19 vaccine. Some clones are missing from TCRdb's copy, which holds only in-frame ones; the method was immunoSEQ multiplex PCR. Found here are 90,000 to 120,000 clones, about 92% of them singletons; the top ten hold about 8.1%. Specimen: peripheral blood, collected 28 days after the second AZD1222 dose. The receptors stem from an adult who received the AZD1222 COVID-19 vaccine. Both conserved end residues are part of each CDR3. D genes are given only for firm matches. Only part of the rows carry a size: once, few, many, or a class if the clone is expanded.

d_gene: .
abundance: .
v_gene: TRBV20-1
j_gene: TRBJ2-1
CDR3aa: CSASPGPSSYNEQFF
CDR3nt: TGCAGTGCTAGTCCGGGGCCGAGCTCCTACAATGAGCAGTTCTTC

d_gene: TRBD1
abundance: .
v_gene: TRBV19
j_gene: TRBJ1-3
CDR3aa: CASWTGGAGNTIYF
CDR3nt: TGTGCCAGCTGGACAGGGGGCGCCGGAAACACCATATATTTT

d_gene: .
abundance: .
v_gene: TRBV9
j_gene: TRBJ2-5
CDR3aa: CASSDQPGDARETQYF
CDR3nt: TGTGCCAGCTCGGATCAGCCGGGTGATGCCCGGGAGACCCAGTACTTC

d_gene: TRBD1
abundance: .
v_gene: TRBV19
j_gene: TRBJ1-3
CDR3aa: CASRQGYGENTIYF
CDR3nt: TGTGCCAGTAGACAGGGGTACGGTGAAAACACCATATATTTT

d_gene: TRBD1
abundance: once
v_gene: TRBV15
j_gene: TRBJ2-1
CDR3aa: CATSPWSRDRNEQFF
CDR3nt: TGTGCCACCAGCCCTTGGTCCCGGGACAGGAATGAGCAGTTCTTC

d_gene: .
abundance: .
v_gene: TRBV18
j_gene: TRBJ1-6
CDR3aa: CASSRDRTNSPLHF
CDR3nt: TGTGCCAGCTCCCGCGACAGAACCAATTCACCCCTCCACTTT

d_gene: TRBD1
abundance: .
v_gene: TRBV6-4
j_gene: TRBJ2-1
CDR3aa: CASSGSGGANNEQFF
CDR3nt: TGTGCCAGCAGTGGATCAGGGGGTGCAAACAATGAGCAGTTCTTC

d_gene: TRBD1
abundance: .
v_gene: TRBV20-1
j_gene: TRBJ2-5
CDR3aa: CSASIGTGLKTQYF
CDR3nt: TGCAGTGCAAGTATAGGGACAGGCCTAAAGACCCAGTACTTC

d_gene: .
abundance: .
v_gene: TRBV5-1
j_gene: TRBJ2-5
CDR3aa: CASSFGRQETQYF
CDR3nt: TGCGCCAGCAGCTTCGGCCGGCAGGAGACCCAGTACTTC

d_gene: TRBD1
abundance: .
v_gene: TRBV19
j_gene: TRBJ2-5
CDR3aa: CASSAGRDRQETQYF
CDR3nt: TGTGCCAGTAGTGCGGGCCGGGACAGGCAAGAGACCCAGTACTTC

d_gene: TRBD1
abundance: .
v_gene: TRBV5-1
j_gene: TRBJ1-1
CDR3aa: CASSLRQGLNTEAFF
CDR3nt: TGCGCCAGCAGCCTGAGACAGGGTCTGAACACTGAAGCTTTCTTT

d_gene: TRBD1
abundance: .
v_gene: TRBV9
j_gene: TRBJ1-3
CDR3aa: CASSRRPTGGGGNTIYF
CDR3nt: TGTGCCAGCAGCCGTCGGCCTACAGGGGGTGGAGGAAACACCATATATTTT

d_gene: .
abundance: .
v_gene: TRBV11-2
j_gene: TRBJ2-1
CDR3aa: CASSQQALGEQFF
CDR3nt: TGTGCCAGCAGCCAGCAGGCGTTGGGTGAGCAGTTCTTC

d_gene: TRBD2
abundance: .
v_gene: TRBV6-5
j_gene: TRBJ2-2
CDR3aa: CASSSAGGRSGELFF
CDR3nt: TGTGCCAGCAGCTCCGCGGGGGGGCGTTCCGGGGAGCTGTTTTTT

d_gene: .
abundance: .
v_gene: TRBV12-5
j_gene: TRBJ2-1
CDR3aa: CASGSGAYNEQFF
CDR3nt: TGTGCTAGTGGGTCCGGGGCCTACAATGAGCAGTTCTTC

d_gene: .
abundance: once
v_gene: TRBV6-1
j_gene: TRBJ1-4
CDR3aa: CASSEKTGAYEKLFF
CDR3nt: TGTGCCAGCAGTGAAAAGACAGGCGCCTATGAAAAACTGTTTTTT

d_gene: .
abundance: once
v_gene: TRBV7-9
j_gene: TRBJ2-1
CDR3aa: CASSLRIASSYNEQFF
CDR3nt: TGTGCCAGCAGCCTTCGGATTGCCAGCTCCTACAATGAGCAGTTCTTC

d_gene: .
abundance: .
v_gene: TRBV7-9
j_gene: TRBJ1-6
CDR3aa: CASSLTGTNSPLHF
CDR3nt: TGTGCCAGCAGCCTAACCGGGACAAATTCACCCCTCCACTTT

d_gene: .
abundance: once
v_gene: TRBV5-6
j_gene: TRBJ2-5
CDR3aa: CASSSMIGVQETQYF
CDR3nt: TGTGCCAGCAGTTCTATGATCGGGGTTCAAGAGACCCAGTACTTC

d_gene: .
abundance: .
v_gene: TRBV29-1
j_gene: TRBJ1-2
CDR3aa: CSVQGSDGYTF
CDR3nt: TGCAGCGTACAGGGATCCGATGGCTACACCTTC

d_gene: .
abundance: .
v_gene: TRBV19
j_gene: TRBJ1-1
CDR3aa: CASSPSGPAGEAFF
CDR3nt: TGTGCCAGTAGTCCCTCTGGGCCCGCTGGTGAAGCTTTCTTT

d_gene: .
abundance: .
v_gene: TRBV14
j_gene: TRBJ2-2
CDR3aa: CASSFQGGPRELFF
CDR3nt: TGTGCCAGCAGCTTCCAGGGGGGCCCGAGGGAGCTGTTTTTT

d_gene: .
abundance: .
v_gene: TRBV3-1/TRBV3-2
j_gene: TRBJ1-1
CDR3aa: CASSQGRVTEAFF
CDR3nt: TGTGCCAGCAGCCAGGGGAGGGTCACTGAAGCTTTCTTT

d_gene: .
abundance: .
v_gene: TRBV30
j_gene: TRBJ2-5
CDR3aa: CAWSVSSVGETQYF
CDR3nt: TGTGCCTGGAGTGTCTCGTCCGTGGGGGAGACCCAGTACTTC

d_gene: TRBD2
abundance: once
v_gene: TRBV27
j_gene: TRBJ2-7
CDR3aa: CASRIGLGKDYEQYF
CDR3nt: TGTGCCAGCCGAATAGGACTAGGAAAGGACTACGAGCAGTACTTC

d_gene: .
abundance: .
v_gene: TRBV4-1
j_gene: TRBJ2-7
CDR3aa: CASSQEKRGRYEQYF
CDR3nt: TGCGCCAGCAGCCAAGAAAAACGGGGGAGATACGAGCAGTACTTC

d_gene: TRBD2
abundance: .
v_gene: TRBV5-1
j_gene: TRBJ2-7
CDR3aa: CASSFRTSGGGSYEQYF
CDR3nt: TGCGCCAGCAGCTTCCGGACTAGCGGGGGGGGCTCCTACGAGCAGTACTTC

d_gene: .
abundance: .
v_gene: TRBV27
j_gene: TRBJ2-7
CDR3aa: CASKPYSGGGEQYF
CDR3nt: TGTGCCAGCAAACCGTACAGCGGAGGGGGAGAGCAGTACTTC

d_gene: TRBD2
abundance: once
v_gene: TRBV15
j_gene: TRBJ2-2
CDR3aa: CATSPSGSGSGELFF
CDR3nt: TGTGCCACCAGCCCGAGCGGGAGCGGGAGCGGGGAGCTGTTTTTT

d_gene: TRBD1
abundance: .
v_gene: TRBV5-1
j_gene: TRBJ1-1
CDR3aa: CASSLGLSGTGWSLEAFF
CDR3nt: TGCGCCAGCAGCTTGGGCCTATCCGGGACAGGGTGGAGCTTGGAAGCTTTCTTT

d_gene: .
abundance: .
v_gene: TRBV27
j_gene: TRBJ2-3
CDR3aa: CASSYGVGGGLHTDTQYF
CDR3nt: TGTGCCAGCAGTTACGGGGTAGGAGGGGGACTTCACACAGATACGCAGTATTTT

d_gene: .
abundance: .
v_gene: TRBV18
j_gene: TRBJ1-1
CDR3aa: CASSPEDSAEAFF
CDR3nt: TGTGCCAGCTCACCAGAGGACTCCGCTGAAGCTTTCTTT

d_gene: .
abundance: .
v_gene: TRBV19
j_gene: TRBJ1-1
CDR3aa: CASSKVQNTEAFF
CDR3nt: TGTGCCAGTAGTAAGGTCCAGAACACTGAAGCTTTCTTT

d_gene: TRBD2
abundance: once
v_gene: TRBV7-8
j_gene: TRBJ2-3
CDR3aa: CASEKRGRTDTQYF
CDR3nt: TGTGCCAGCGAGAAGCGGGGTCGCACAGATACGCAGTATTTT

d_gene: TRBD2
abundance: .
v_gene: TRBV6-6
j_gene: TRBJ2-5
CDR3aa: CASRLGGTSGQETQYF
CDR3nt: TGTGCCAGCAGATTGGGGGGGACTAGCGGTCAAGAGACCCAGTACTTC

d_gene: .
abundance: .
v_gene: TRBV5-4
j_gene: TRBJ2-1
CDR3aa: CASSLVSPSGEQFF
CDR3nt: TGTGCCAGCAGCTTGGTGTCCCCCTCGGGTGAGCAGTTCTTC

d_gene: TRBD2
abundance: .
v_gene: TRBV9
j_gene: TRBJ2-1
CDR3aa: CASSAKGLAETYNEQFF
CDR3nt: TGTGCCAGCAGCGCGAAGGGGCTAGCGGAGACCTACAATGAGCAGTTCTTC

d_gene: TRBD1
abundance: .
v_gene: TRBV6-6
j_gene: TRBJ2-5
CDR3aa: CASRQGQKETQYF
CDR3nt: TGTGCCAGCAGGCAGGGACAGAAAGAGACCCAGTACTTC

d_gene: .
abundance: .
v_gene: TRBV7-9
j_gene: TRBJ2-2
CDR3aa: CASSLSGGGVSNTGELFF
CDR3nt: TGTGCCAGCAGCTTATCCGGCGGGGGCGTTTCAAACACCGGGGAGCTGTTTTTT

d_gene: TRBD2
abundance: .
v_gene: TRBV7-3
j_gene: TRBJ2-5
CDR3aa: CASSSAGGMETQYF
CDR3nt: TGTGCCAGCAGCTCCGCGGGGGGCATGGAGACCCAGTACTTC

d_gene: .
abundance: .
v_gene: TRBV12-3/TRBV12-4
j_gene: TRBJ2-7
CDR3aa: CASSLVGNEQYF
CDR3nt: TGTGCCAGCAGTTTAGTTGGCAACGAGCAGTACTTC

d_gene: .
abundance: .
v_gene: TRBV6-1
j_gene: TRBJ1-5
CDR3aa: CASSEAPSNQPQHF
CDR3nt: TGTGCCAGCAGTGAAGCGCCGTCGAATCAGCCCCAGCATTTT

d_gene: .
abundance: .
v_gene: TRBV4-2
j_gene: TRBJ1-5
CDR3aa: CASSPEANQPQHF
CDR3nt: TGTGCCAGCAGTCCGGAGGCAAATCAGCCCCAGCATTTT

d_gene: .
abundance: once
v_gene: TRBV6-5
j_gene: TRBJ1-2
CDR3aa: CASTSTGGGYTF
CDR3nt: TGTGCCAGCACCTCGACAGGTGGGGGCTACACCTTC

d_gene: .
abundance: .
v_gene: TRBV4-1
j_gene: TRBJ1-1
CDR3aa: CASSQDVARNTEAFF
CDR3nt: TGCGCCAGCAGCCAAGATGTGGCGAGGAACACTGAAGCTTTCTTT

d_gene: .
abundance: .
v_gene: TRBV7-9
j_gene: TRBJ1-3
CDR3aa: CASSLGFGNTIYF
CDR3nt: TGTGCCAGCAGCTTAGGGTTCGGAAACACCATATATTTT

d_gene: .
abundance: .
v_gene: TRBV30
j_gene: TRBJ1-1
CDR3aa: CAWFNTEAFF
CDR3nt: TGTGCCTGGTTTAACACTGAAGCTTTCTTT

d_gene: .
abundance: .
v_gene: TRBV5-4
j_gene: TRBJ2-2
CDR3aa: CASSRDSNPNTGELFF
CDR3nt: TGTGCCAGCAGCCGAGACAGCAATCCGAACACCGGGGAGCTGTTTTTT

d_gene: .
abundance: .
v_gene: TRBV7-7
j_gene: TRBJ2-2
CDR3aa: CASSSPGVTGELFF
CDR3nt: TGTGCCAGCAGCTCCCCCGGAGTCACCGGGGAGCTGTTTTTT

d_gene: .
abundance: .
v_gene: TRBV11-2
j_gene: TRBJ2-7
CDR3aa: CASSFILAGEEQYF
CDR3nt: TGTGCCAGCAGCTTTATCCTAGCCGGGGAAGAGCAGTACTTC

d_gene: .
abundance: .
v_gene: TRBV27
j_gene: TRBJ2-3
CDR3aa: CASSLLALGSGDTQYF
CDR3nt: TGTGCCAGCAGTTTATTGGCCCTAGGTTCTGGGGATACGCAGTATTTT

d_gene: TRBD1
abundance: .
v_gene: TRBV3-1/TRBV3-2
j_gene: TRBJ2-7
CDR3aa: CASSQVTGSEQYF
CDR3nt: TGTGCCAGCAGCCAAGTGACAGGGAGCGAGCAGTACTTC